The sequence of this T cell receptor (beta chain) was determined in a study of CD4 and CD8 cells across lung adenocarcinoma regions. TCRdb used MiXCR to reprocess the PCR reads, holding one entry per CDR3 protein. This table has more than 3,500 distinct CDR3 sequences, approximately 55% appearing once. The CDR3 length is 15 residues. Germline CDR1 reads MNHEY; CDR2 reads SVGAGI. Trimming stripped 9 bases from V and 6 bases from J, with 21 bases between. This clonotype is labeled as medium-sized. Localized lung adenocarcinoma, a non-small cell lung cancer, affected the donors. The chain couples TRBV6-5 to TRBJ1-5, with a weak D call TRBD1 (6 bases). This receptor was taken from a female donor with lung adenocarcinoma. The CD4 and CD8 labels of this study may be unreliable. Source material: CD4+ T cells from the margin of a lung tumor. CDR3 loop: CASHYREGLVQPQHF. DNA of the CDR3: TGTGCCAGTCATTACAGGGAAGGTCTCGTTCAGCCCCAGCATTTT.